This paragraph reports one TCR beta chain. The data originate from a study of cytomegalovirus exposure and HLA in healthy donors. 60 Vbeta and 13 Jbeta primers were used in PCR. The repertoire was sequenced with immunoSEQ multiplex PCR; TCRdb's copy has only in-frame clones and lacks some. Of 50,000 to 65,000 clones in the sample, 75% to 85% are singletons; the top ten hold 51%. Per the germline V gene, CDR1 is KGHSH and CDR2 is LQKENI. V gave up 5 bases and J gave up 4 bases, with 17 bases separating them. The CDR3 sequence is 15 residues long. Among the donors, all were healthy bone marrow donors. The receptor comes from a man aged 45-65 years in good health and CMV-seropositive. The chain joins TRBV18 to TRBJ1-2; unclear D gene. Input material: PBMCs. This chain's CDR3 is CASSEGVPTSYGYTF. CDR3 nucleotide sequence: TGTGCCAGCTCAGAAGGAGTCCCGACCTCCTATGGCTACACCTTC.